The clone carrying this TCR beta chain showed up just once. Antigen specificity is unknown. The CDR3 extends over 13 amino acids. Germline lookup yields CDR1 MNHNS and CDR2 SASEGT. Unmatched junction bases numbered 3, after V lost 5 bases and J lost 5 bases. These data belong to a study of cytotoxic CD8 clonotypes in ibrutinib-treated CLL. The wider study: It was after a median 12 months of treatment, range 6 to 36, that response samples were taken. Findings and limits, study-wide: Increased clonality at ibrutinib response gave way to a return toward baseline at progression. Baseline clonality, above age-matched healthy donor levels, tracked circulating CD8+ T-cell counts. Stable or contracted on treatment, public clonotypes were also uncommon.

Data came from immunoSEQ multiplex PCR; TCRdb stores just in-frame clones and leaves some out. Among nearly 300,000 clones listed, around 77% were seen once. The source is a human donor with chronic lymphocytic leukemia. The source was PBMCs, collected at disease progression, from a patient treated with ibrutinib. The gene calls are TRBV6-1 and TRBJ1-5; 7 nucleotides line up with TRBD1. The CDR3 spells CASSRDRDQPQHF. Written as DNA, the CDR3 is TGTGCCAGCAGTCGAGACAGGGATCAGCCCCAGCATTTT.